This T cell receptor (beta chain) came from a study of CD8+ T cells in alopecia areata. As regards this clone: Its target is unknown.

Extraction of RNA preceded its reverse transcription into cDNA, which served as the sequencing template. Sequenced by immunoSEQ multiplex PCR; TCRdb stores in-frame clones only, minus some. The sample lists under 300,000 clones, 50% to 75% occurring once. Documented treatment: oral pan-JAK inhibitor, 5-10 mg twice daily. Lesional scalp punch biopsies and peripheral blood were collected from alopecia areata patients. V was clipped by 1 base and J by 8 bases, with 17 bases between them. Germline V lookup: CDR1 GTSNPN, CDR2 SVGIG (reference sequence). The CDR3 is 14 residues long. Study findings and constraints: TCRs were shared less clearly across patients than in mice, possibly for HLA-related reasons. For patients receiving tofacitinib, scalp clonality and expanded CD8+ clones among the top 100 significantly decreased. Lesional scalp exceeded normal scalp in clonality, especially in alopecia totalis/universalis.

Sequenced here: CD4+ T cells sorted from blood, sampled at week 52, from a patient treated with tofacitinib. The clonotype originates from a human donor with alopecia areata. The chain recombines TRBV30 with TRBJ1-2, with D perhaps TRBD1 (6 bases). CDR3 coding DNA: TGTGCCTGGAGTGGATTGCAGGGGATGGGAGGCTACACCTTC. It yields the protein CAWSGLQGMGGYTF.